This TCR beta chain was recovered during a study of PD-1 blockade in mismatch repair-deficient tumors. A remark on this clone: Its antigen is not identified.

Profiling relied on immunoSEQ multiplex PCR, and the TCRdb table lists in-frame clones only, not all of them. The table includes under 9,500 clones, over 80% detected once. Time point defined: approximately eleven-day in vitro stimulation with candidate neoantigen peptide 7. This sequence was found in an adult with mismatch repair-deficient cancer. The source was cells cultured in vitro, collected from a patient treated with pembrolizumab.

In DNA form, the CDR3 reads TGCGCCAGCAGCCAAGATCTGGGGGACACGCAGTTCTTC. Residues: CASSQDLGDTQFF. The chain links TRBV4-1 to TRBJ2-1; a weak D match, TRBD1 (6 bases). Germline CDR1 MGHRA, CDR2 YSYEKL. The CDR3 contains 13 residues. Between the trimmed V and J ends, which lost 0 bases and 12 bases, there was a span of 12 bases.